This TCR beta chain was found in a study of blood T cell repertoires in COVID-19. This clone was recorded only once. In the authors' workflow: Reference gene primer amplification gave nucleated cell count estimates. TCRdb's table, derived via immunoSEQ multiplex PCR, lists solely in-frame clones and lacks some. V and J calls and clone size are those listed in that table; D and trimming were worked out from the DNA. Of 100,000 to 150,000 clones in the sample, 86% were seen once. Cohort assignment relied on participant-reported clinical history. Two negative PCRs, clearance, or symptom resolution characterized the recovered Cohort 3 donors. Looked up from germline, CDR1 is MNHEY and CDR2 is SVGEGT. V lost 5 bases and J lost 5, with 6 bases in between. The CDR3 is made up of 11 amino acids.

What was sequenced was PBMCs or T cells enriched from blood (not recorded which). V usage is TRBV6-2 or TRBV6-3 and J usage is TRBJ1-2; D unresolved. This receptor was identified in a woman aged 50 to 60 who had recovered from COVID-19. Here the CDR3 reads CASSGGYGYTF. For the CDR3, the DNA is TGTGCCAGCAGTGGCGGGTATGGCTACACCTTC.